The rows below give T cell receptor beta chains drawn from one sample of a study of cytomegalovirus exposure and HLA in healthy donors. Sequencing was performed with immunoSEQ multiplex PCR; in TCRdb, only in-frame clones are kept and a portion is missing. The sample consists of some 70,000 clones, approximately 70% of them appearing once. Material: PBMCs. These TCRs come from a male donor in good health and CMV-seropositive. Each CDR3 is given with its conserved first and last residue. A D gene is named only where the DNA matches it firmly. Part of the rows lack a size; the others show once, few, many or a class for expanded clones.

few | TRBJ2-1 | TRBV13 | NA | CASSTRALNPGDEQFF | TGTGCCAGCAGCACTAGGGCACTCAACCCGGGGGATGAGCAGTTCTTC
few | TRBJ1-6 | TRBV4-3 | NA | CASSQVRESPLHF | TGCGCCAGCAGCCAAGTACGGGAGTCACCCCTCCACTTT
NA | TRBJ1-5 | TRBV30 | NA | CAWSAYSNQPQHF | TGTGCCTGGAGCGCCTACAGCAATCAGCCCCAGCATTTT
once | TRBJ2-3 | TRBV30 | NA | CAWGDTGDTQYF | TGTGCCTGGGGGGACACGGGAGATACGCAGTATTTT
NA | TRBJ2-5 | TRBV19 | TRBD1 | CASSIGGQGRKTQYF | TGTGCCAGTAGTATAGGGGGACAGGGGAGAAAGACCCAGTACTTC
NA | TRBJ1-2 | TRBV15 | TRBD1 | CATSNDRTGLDGYTF | TGTGCCACCAGCAACGATAGGACAGGTCTAGATGGCTACACCTTC
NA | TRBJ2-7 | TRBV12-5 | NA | CASGPPERDEQYF | TGTGCTAGTGGTCCCCCGGAACGGGACGAGCAGTACTTC
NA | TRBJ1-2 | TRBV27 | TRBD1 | CASSSGGWDGYTF | TGTGCCAGCAGCTCAGGGGGGTGGGATGGCTACACCTTC
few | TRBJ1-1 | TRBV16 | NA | CASSQFSAGAEAFF | TGTGCCAGCAGCCAGTTTAGCGCGGGGGCTGAAGCTTTCTTT
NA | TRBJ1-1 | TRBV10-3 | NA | CAIGNRGMNTEAFF | TGTGCCATCGGGAATAGGGGGATGAACACTGAAGCTTTCTTT
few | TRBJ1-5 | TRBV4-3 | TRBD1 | CASSQGLGTGFDQPQHF | TGCGCCAGCAGCCAAGGATTAGGGACAGGGTTTGATCAGCCCCAGCATTTT
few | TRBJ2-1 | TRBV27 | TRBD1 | CASREWQGDHNEQFF | TGTGCCAGCAGGGAGTGGCAGGGGGACCACAATGAGCAGTTCTTC
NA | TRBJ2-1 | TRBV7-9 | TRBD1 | CASSLGGTGRNNEQFF | TGTGCCAGCAGCTTAGGGGGGACAGGGAGGAACAATGAGCAGTTCTTC
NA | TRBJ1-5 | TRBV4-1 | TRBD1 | CASSQDWTGVFSQHF | TGCGCCAGCAGCCAAGATTGGACAGGGGTATTTTCCCAGCATTTT
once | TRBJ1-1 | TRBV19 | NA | CASKGQMNTEAFF | TGTGCCAGTAAGGGGCAGATGAACACTGAAGCTTTCTTT
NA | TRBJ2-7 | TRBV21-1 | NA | CASSKSADRNGGGAGWWEQYF | TGTGCCAGCAGCAAATCGGCCGACAGGAACGGCGGGGGAGCGGGATGGTGGGAGCAGTACTTC
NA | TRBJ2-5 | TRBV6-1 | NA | CASSSGNQETQYF | TGTGCCAGCAGCTCAGGGAACCAAGAGACCCAGTACTTC
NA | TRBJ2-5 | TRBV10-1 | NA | CASSENQALGQYF | TGCGCCAGCAGTGAAAACCAGGCTCTTGGCCAGTACTTC
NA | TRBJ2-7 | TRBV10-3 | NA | CAISESQGMAYEQYF | TGTGCCATCAGTGAGTCGCAGGGTATGGCCTACGAGCAGTACTTC
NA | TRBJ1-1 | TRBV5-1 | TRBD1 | CASSLTTGIMNTEAFF | TGCGCCAGCAGCTTGACGACAGGGATAATGAACACTGAAGCTTTCTTT
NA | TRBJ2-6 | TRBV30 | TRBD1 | CAWSAGQGSGANVLTF | TGTGCCTGGAGCGCAGGACAGGGCTCTGGGGCCAACGTCCTGACTTTC
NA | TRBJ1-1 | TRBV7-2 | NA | CASSATGFTEAFF | TGTGCCAGCAGCGCTACAGGCTTCACTGAAGCTTTCTTT
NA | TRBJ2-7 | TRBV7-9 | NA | CASSWANYEQYF | TGTGCCAGCAGCTGGGCCAACTACGAGCAGTACTTC
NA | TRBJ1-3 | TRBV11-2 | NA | CASSHGGPGDTIYF | TGTGCCAGCAGCCATGGGGGCCCCGGGGACACCATATATTTT
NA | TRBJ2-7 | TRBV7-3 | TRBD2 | CASSLAGGLNEQYF | TGTGCCAGCAGCTTAGCGGGAGGGCTGAACGAGCAGTACTTC
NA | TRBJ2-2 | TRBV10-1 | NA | CASSPRGRGRNTGELFF | TGCGCCAGCAGTCCGCGGGGGCGGGGGAGGAACACCGGGGAGCTGTTTTTT
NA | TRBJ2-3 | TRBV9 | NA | CASSPRTSSSTDTQYF | TGTGCCAGCAGCCCCCGGACTTCATCTAGCACAGATACGCAGTATTTT
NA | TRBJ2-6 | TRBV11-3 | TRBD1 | CASSPGGSGANVLTF | TGTGCCAGCAGTCCAGGGGGCTCTGGGGCCAACGTCCTGACTTTC
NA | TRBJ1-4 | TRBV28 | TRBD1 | CASSRQGIEKLFF | TGTGCCAGCAGTCGACAGGGGATTGAAAAACTGTTTTTT
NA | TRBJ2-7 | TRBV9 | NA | CASSVEGLPLYEQYF | TGTGCCAGCAGCGTAGAGGGACTCCCTCTCTACGAGCAGTACTTC
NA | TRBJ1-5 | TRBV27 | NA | CASSVRFRTVRDQPQHF | TGTGCCAGCAGCGTCCGATTTAGGACAGTAAGAGATCAGCCCCAGCATTTT
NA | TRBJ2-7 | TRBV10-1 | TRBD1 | CASSEGTGGPYEQYF | TGCGCCAGCAGTGAAGGGACAGGGGGACCCTACGAGCAGTACTTC
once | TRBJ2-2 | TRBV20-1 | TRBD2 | CSAAGDGELFF | TGCAGTGCAGCGGGGGACGGGGAGCTGTTTTTT
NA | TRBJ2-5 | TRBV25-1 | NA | CASSDKGGTQYF | TGTGCCAGCAGTGATAAAGGAGGGACCCAGTACTTC
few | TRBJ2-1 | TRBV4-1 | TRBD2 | CASSQVAGGPYNEQFF | TGCGCCAGCAGCCAAGTTGCGGGAGGGCCATACAATGAGCAGTTCTTC
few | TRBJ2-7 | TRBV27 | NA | CASSLLSGSEQYF | TGTGCCAGCAGCCTTCTGTCGGGAAGTGAGCAGTACTTC
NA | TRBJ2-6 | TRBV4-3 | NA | CASRLLTGTGANALTF | TGCGCCAGCAGACTCCTGACAGGGACTGGGGCCAACGCCCTGACTTTC
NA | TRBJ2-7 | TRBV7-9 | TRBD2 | CASRREGYEQYF | TGTGCCAGCAGGCGGGAGGGCTACGAGCAGTACTTC
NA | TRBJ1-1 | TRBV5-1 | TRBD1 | CASSLGSRTGDTEAFF | TGCGCCAGCAGCTTAGGATCTCGGACAGGGGACACTGAAGCTTTCTTT
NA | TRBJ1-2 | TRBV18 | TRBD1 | CASSPPQGQGRYGYTF | TGTGCCAGCTCACCACCGCAGGGACAGGGACGGTATGGCTACACCTTC
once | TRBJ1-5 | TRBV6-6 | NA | CASSQNYNQPQHF | TGTGCCAGCAGTCAGAACTACAATCAGCCCCAGCATTTT
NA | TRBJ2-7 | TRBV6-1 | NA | CASSDGWDKAYEQYF | TGTGCCAGCAGTGATGGGTGGGACAAGGCCTACGAGCAGTACTTC
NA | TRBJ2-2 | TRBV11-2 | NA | CASSLDKRSGELFF | TGTGCCAGCAGCTTAGATAAGCGCTCCGGGGAGCTGTTTTTT
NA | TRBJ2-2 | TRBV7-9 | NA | CASSLTQGTLTGELFF | TGTGCCAGCAGCTTAACGCAAGGGACACTCACCGGGGAGCTGTTTTTT
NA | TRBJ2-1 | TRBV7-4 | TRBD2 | CASSMYSGGPRNEQFF | TGTGCCAGCAGCATGTATAGCGGGGGACCTCGTAATGAGCAGTTCTTC
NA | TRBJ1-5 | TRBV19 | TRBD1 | CASSPRQGRNQPQHF | TGTGCCAGTAGTCCTCGACAGGGAAGGAATCAGCCCCAGCATTTT
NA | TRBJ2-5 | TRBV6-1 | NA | CASTFTRQDKTQYF | TGTGCCAGCACCTTTACACGACAGGATAAGACCCAGTACTTC
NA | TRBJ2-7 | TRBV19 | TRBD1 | CASIGQASYEQYF | TGTGCCAGTATCGGACAGGCGTCCTACGAGCAGTACTTC
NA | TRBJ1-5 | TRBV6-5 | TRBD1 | CASSYSATGNNQPQHF | TGTGCCAGCAGTTACTCCGCGACAGGGAACAATCAGCCCCAGCATTTT
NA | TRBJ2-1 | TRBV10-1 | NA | CASSDSNEQFF | TGCGCCAGCAGTGACTCCAATGAGCAGTTCTTC
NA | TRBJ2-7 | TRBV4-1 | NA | CASSQGRDYEQYF | TGCGCCAGCAGCCAAGGCAGGGATTACGAGCAGTACTTC